The 23 T cell receptor beta chains below all came from one sample that was sequenced in a study of blood T cell repertoires in COVID-19. TCRdb's table, derived via immunoSEQ multiplex PCR, lists solely in-frame clones and lacks some. The sample carries roughly 410,000 clones, over 75% recorded once. Sequencing was carried out using peripheral blood. The receptor source for this set is a woman in her fifties or sixties with COVID-19, enrolled during active disease.

About this clone: Additional DNA sequences in this sample encode the identical CDR3. The chain combines TRBV7-9 with TRBJ2-7; D call uncertain. Trimming left V 3 bases short and J 3 bases short, with 6 bases between. This CDR3 is 12 amino acids long. Germline V gives CDR1 SEHNR, CDR2 FQNEAQ (reference sequence). For the CDR3, the DNA is TGTGCCAGCAGCTTTAGCAGCTACGAGCAGTACTTC. Residues: CASSFSSYEQYF.

The genes are TRBV7-6 and TRBJ1-1; 11 nucleotides match TRBD1. The CDR3 sequence is 15 residues long. V lost 5 bases, J lost 8 bases, and 10 bases stayed unmatched. Germline CDR1 SGHVS, CDR2 FNYEAQ. The CDR3 loop is CASSPRGDRGFEAFF. The CDR3 DNA reads TGTGCCAGCAGCCCAAGAGGGGACAGGGGGTTCGAAGCTTTCTTT.

In DNA, the CDR3 is TGTGCCAGCAGCTTGGACACAACTAACTATGGCTACACCTTC. Translating it yields CASSLDTTNYGYTF. The chain employs TRBV28 and TRBJ1-2; possibly TRBD1 for D (5 bases). The CDR3 has 14 residues. With 6 bases removed from V and 0 bases from J, the gap between germline ends came to 11 bases. In germline, CDR1 is MDHEN, CDR2 SYDVKM.

The CDR3 region is CASSVWTGNRSNQPQHF. The CDR3 nucleotides are TGTGCCAGCAGTGTCTGGACGGGAAACAGAAGCAATCAGCCCCAGCATTTT. The V and J genes are TRBV6-4 and TRBJ1-5; unclear D gene. V was shortened by 4 bases and J by 1 base, with 17 bases between the two germline ends. Germline lookup yields CDR1 MRHNA and CDR2 SNTAGT. This CDR3 contains 17 residues.

This clone occurred once. The V and J genes are TRBV5-5 and TRBJ1-5; D possibly corresponds to TRBD1 (5 bases). The length of the CDR3 is 16 residues. The V gene lost 0 bases and the J gene lost 1 base, with 11 bases spanning the gap. Germline V CDR1 and CDR2: SGHKS, YYEKEE (reference sequence). CDR3 in DNA: TGTGCCAGCAGCTTGGTGAGCCGGACAAGCAATCAGCCCCAGCATTTT. It codes for CASSLVSRTSNQPQHF.

The chain has TRBV4-2 and TRBJ2-5, with D possibly being TRBD2 (7 bases). The CDR3 runs to 15 residues. The V gene's germline CDR1 is LGHNA and CDR2 YNFKEQ. V was trimmed by 1 base and J by 7 bases, leaving 16 bases between them. CDR3 coding DNA: TGTGCCAGCAGCCAAGTTGCGGGGGCCCTCGGGACCCAGTACTTC. This translates into CASSQVAGALGTQYF.

The CDR3 coding sequence is TGTGCCAGCTCACCGCGACTAGCTACTGAGCAGTTCTTC. Its protein product is CASSPRLATEQFF. The chain has TRBV18 and TRBJ2-1; TRBD2 aligns across 7 bases. CDR3 length equals 13 residues. The germline gives CDR1 KGHSH, CDR2 LQKENI. J lost 9 bases, V lost 3 bases, and 5 bases had no gene match.

The V and J genes are TRBV3-1 (or the pseudogene TRBV3-2) and TRBJ2-1, with D uncertain. CDR1 and CDR2 from the germline V gene are LGHDT and YNNKEL (reference sequence). Trimming took 0 bases from V and 5 from J, leaving 5 bases between them. CDR3 length equals 13 residues. The CDR3 loop is CASSQDRDNEQFF. CDR3 nucleotide sequence: TGTGCCAGCAGCCAAGATCGGGACAATGAGCAGTTCTTC.

This clone was detected only a few times. The J gene is TRBJ2-7, the V gene TRBV6-5; 7 bases align to TRBD1. V lost 5 bases, J lost 3 bases, and 10 bases stayed unmatched. Germline V lookup: CDR1 MNHEY, CDR2 SVGAGI. The length of the CDR3 is 15 residues. CDR3 sequence (DNA): TGTGCCAGCAGTAGACAGGGAGTACGCATCTACGAGCAGTACTTC. Its translation is CASSRQGVRIYEQYF.

In DNA form, the CDR3 reads TGCGCCAGCAGCTTGGCCGACTGGGACAGGGCCCAAGAGACCCAGTACTTC. Encoded protein: CASSLADWDRAQETQYF. The V gene is TRBV5-1, the J gene TRBJ2-5; 9 bases match TRBD1. V shed 0 bases and J 1 base; nucleotides not matched to a gene: 7. Germline-derived CDR1 and CDR2 are SGHRS and YFSETQ. The CDR3 sequence is 17 residues long.

V gene TRBV6-5 combines with J gene TRBJ2-5, with 9 bases matching TRBD2. The CDR3 has 16 residues. The V gene end was trimmed by 4 bases and the J gene end by 3 bases; junction bases not matched to a gene: 9. CDR1 MNHEY and CDR2 SVGAGI come from the germline V gene. CDR3 loop: CASSSSGALREETQYF. The DNA for the CDR3 is TGTGCCAGCAGTTCTAGCGGGGCTCTGAGGGAAGAGACCCAGTACTTC.

The V gene is TRBV29-1, the J gene TRBJ2-7, with a possible D match to TRBD1 (6 bases). The CDR3 runs to 12 residues. Germline lookup yields CDR1 SQVTM and CDR2 ANQGSEA. The V end lost 7 bases, the J end lost 7 bases, and 17 bases lay between the germline ends. The CDR3 DNA sequence: TGCAGCGACACGTTGCTTGGACAGGAGCAGTACTTC. Its translation is CSDTLLGQEQYF.

CDR3 DNA: TGTGCCAGCAGCTTAATAAACGGGGTACAAGAGACCCAGTACTTC. Its protein product is CASSLINGVQETQYF. V gene TRBV7-3 combines with J gene TRBJ2-5; tentative D call: TRBD2 (5 bases). This CDR3 spans 15 amino acids. The V end was cut by 1 base, the J end by 2 bases, with 11 bases between. CDR1 SGHTA and CDR2 FQGTGA come from the germline V gene.

This chain connects TRBV18 to TRBJ1-1; the D is unclear. CDR3 length: 12 residues. Germline lookup yields CDR1 KGHSH and CDR2 LQKENI. The V gene lost 6 bases and the J gene lost 5 bases, with 10 bases spanning the gap. DNA for the CDR3: TGTGCCAGCTCCGACACACGGACTGAAGCTTTCTTT. Protein product: CASSDTRTEAFF.

V gene TRBV28 combines with J gene TRBJ1-4; 7 bases are a match to TRBD1. Germline V gene lookup returns CDR1 MDHEN and CDR2 SYDVKM. Losses at the gene ends were 6 bases for V and 6 bases for J; bases not matched to a gene: 4. This CDR3 has 13 amino acids. CDR3 residues: CASSRDRDEKLFF. Here the CDR3 DNA reads TGTGCCAGCAGCCGGGACAGAGATGAAAAACTGTTTTTT.

The chain couples TRBV29-1 to TRBJ2-5; D is perhaps TRBD1 (6 bases). Trimming took off 4 bases at V and 5 bases at J, with 8 bases between the two ends. The length of the CDR3 is 11 residues. Germline CDR1 SQVTM, CDR2 ANQGSEA. The CDR3 sequence: CSVGGRETQYF. The CDR3 DNA reads TGCAGCGTTGGGGGGCGGGAGACCCAGTACTTC.

The V call is TRBV28, the J call TRBJ2-7, with 7 bases aligning to TRBD1. Germline CDR1 and CDR2: MDHEN and SYDVKM. The J segment lost 4 bases and the V segment lost 4 bases, leaving 22 bases of the junction unmatched. This CDR3 spans 19 amino acids. CDR3 nucleotide sequence: TGTGCCAGCAGTTCCCTACAATCGGGGAAGGGGGCGCTTCGGTACGAGCAGTACTTC. Its translation: CASSSLQSGKGALRYEQYF.

The chain carries TRBV12-3 or TRBV12-4 and TRBJ2-5, with D unclear. This CDR3 is built from 13 residues. The ends were cut back, 5 bases at V and 4 bases at J, with 11 bases in the middle. The CDR3 is CASSPTALETQYF. In nucleotides, the CDR3 is TGTGCCAGCAGTCCCACAGCACTAGAGACCCAGTACTTC.

The genes are TRBV6-4 and TRBJ2-2; perhaps TRBD1 as D (5 bases). V lost 3 bases and J lost 1, with 9 bases in between. The CDR3 totals 15 residues. The germline V gene has CDR1 MRHNA and CDR2 SNTAGT. The CDR3 DNA is TGTGCCAGCAGTGATGAAACAGGGAACACCGGGGAGCTGTTTTTT. The encoded protein is CASSDETGNTGELFF.

The J gene is TRBJ2-5, the V gene TRBV27, with 8 bases that match TRBD2. There are 16 residues in the CDR3. Germline values: CDR1 MNHEY, CDR2 SMNVEV (reference sequence). V was clipped by 0 bases and J by 1 base; unmatched bases: 4. The CDR3 bases are TGTGCCAGCAGTTTATCCCCGCTAGCGGGCCAAGAGACCCAGTACTTC. Residues: CASSLSPLAGQETQYF.

The J gene is TRBJ1-4, the V gene TRBV4-1, with D unclear. The CDR3 length is 15 residues. Trimming cost V 3 bases and J 4 bases, with 12 bases left between them. Germline assignment: CDR1 MGHRA and CDR2 YSYEKL. CDR3 loop: CASSQPWRDNEKLFF. CDR3 in DNA: TGCGCCAGCAGCCAGCCGTGGAGAGATAATGAAAAACTGTTTTTT.

The CDR3 sequence is CASSPPIPRQGNYGYTF. The CDR3, as DNA: TGTGCCAGCTCACCACCGATACCGCGACAGGGGAACTATGGCTACACCTTC. The chain combines TRBV18 with TRBJ1-2, with 8 bases aligning to TRBD1. The CDR3 loop spans 17 amino acids. V gave up 0 bases and J gave up 2 bases; unmatched junction bases: 8. Looked up from germline, CDR1 is KGHSH and CDR2 is LQKENI.

The rearrangement joins TRBV30 to TRBJ2-1; 9 bases are shared with TRBD2. The length of the CDR3 is 18 residues. After removal of 0 bases from V and 0 bases from J, the junction contained 9 bases not matched to a gene. Germline V gene sequence: CDR1 GTSNPN, CDR2 SVGIG (reference sequence). This CDR3 is CAWSVGRGGKSSYNEQFF. The CDR3 coding sequence is TGTGCCTGGAGTGTAGGGCGGGGGGGCAAGAGCTCCTACAATGAGCAGTTCTTC.